The clone carrying this T cell receptor (beta chain) was detected once. CDR3 length: 14 residues. V lost 4 bases and J lost 3, with 12 bases in between. Germline V lookup: CDR1 LNHDA, CDR2 SQIVND (reference sequence). The data originate from a study of cytomegalovirus exposure and HLA in healthy donors. The table came from immunoSEQ multiplex PCR; TCRdb's copy has only in-frame clones and leaves some out. In the table there are 300,000 or so clones, around 90% of which are singletons. Material for sequencing was PBMCs. The V gene is TRBV19, the J gene TRBJ2-5; D call uncertain. The source is a man aged 25-45 years in good health and CMV-seronegative. The chain's CDR3 is CASSTPFAKETQYF. The CDR3 nucleotides read TGTGCCAGTAGTACCCCCTTCGCGAAAGAGACCCAGTACTTC. The whole variable domain, remainder taken from reference TRBV19 and TRBJ2-5, is DGGITQSPKYLFRKEGQNVTLSCEQNLNHDAMYWYRQDPGQGLRLIYYSQIVNDFQKGDIAEGYSVSREKKESFPLTVTSAQKNPTAFYLCASSTPFAKETQYFGPGTRLLVL.